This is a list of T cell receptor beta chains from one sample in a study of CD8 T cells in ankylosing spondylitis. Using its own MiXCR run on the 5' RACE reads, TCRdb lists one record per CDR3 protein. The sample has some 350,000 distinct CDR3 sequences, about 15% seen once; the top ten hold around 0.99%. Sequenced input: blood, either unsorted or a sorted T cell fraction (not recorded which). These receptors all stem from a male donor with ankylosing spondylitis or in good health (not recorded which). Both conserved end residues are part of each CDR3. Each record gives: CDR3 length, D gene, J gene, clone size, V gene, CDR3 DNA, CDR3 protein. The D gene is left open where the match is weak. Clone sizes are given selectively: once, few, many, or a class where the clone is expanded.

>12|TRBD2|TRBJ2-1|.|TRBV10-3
TGTGCCATCGGGGGGATAGCGGGAGGTCTGTTCTTC
CAIGGIAGGLFF
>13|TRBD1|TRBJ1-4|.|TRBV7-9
TGTGCCAGCACGGGACAGGGAAATCAAAAACTGTTTTTT
CASTGQGNQKLFF
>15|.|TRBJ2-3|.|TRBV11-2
TGTGCCAGCAGCTTCCAGGGGCTTAGCACAGATACGCAGTATTTT
CASSFQGLSTDTQYF
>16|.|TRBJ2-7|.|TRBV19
TGTGCCAGTAGTATGACGAAGGACGCGGGCCTGTACGAGCAGTACTTC
CASSMTKDAGLYEQYF
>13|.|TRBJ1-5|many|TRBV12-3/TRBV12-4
TGTGCCAGCCAAAAACAGGGCAATCAGCCCCAGCATTTT
CASQKQGNQPQHF
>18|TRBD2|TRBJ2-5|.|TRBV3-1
TGTGCCAGCAGCCAATCCCCGCAGACTAGCGGGGGCCCTGGGGCCCAGTACTTC
CASSQSPQTSGGPGAQYF
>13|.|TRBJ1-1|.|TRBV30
TGTGCCTGGAGTGTCTCAGGCTACGGGGGGGCTTTCTTT
CAWSVSGYGGAFF
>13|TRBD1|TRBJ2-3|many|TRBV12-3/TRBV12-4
TGTGCCAGCAGGACAGGGGGCACAGATACGCAGTATTTT
CASRTGGTDTQYF
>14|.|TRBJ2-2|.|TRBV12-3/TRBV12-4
TGTGCCAGCAGTTTAATGTCGGACACCGGGGAGCTGTTTTTT
CASSLMSDTGELFF
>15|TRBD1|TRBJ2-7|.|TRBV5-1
TGCGCCAGCAGCCCAGGCGGGGGACAGGGAAACGAGCAGTACTTC
CASSPGGGQGNEQYF
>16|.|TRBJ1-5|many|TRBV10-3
TGTGCCATCAGTGAGTCGCAGGGTTATAGCAATCAGCCCCAGCATTTT
CAISESQGYSNQPQHF
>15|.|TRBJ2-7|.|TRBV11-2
TGTGCCAGCAGCCCAGCCACAGGGAGCCATGGCGAGCAGTACTTC
CASSPATGSHGEQYF
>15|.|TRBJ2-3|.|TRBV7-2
TGTGCCAGCAGGACTGCCTTGATTAGCACAGATACGCAGTATTTT
CASRTALISTDTQYF